The TCR beta chain under discussion was sequenced for a study of T cell responses to AZD1222 COVID-19 vaccine. V lost 2 bases and J lost 0, with 9 bases in between. Per germline, CDR1 SGHTA and CDR2 FQGTGA. The CDR3 runs 15 residues. The assay was immunoSEQ multiplex PCR, and TCRdb's table has in-frame clones only and misses some. The sample carries approximately 100,000 clones, more than 75% recorded once. This chain uses TRBV7-3 with TRBJ2-3, with no clear D. This specimen consisted of peripheral blood, obtained 28 days after the second AZD1222 dose. The sequence was obtained from an adult who received the AZD1222 COVID-19 vaccine. CDR3 nucleotides: TGTGCCAGCAGCTTATTACCTACTAGCACAGATACGCAGTATTTT. Encoded protein: CASSLLPTSTDTQYF.